This T cell receptor (beta chain) was recorded in a study of post-analysis software for immune sequencing data. Study-wide background: Multiple sclerosis in the patients followed relapsing-remitting, secondary progressive and progressive-relapsing courses. Whole-study findings and limits: TRBV segments more frequent in patients than in controls numbered five and included TRBV5-6, TRBV5-1 and TRBV20-1. Strong co-clustering by F measure was seen for same-batch samples.

Built from TCR beta cDNA, the libraries had unique molecular identifiers in them. TCRdb re-called the PCR reads through MiXCR, storing one row per CDR3 protein. The sample holds under 650,000 distinct CDR3 sequences; around 47% are singletons and the top ten take roughly 1.8%. The germline V gene encodes CDR1 SGHAT and CDR2 FQNNGV. The CDR3 consists of 16 residues. V lost 4 bases and J 0 bases, leaving 14 bases between the germline ends. In regard to this clonotype: The antigen remains unidentified.

The V and J genes are TRBV11-2 and TRBJ2-3, with D possibly matching TRBD1 (5 bases). The clonotype was recovered from a girl aged 5-17 years with multiple sclerosis. Sequenced input: blood. The CDR3 is CASSSRVYASTDTQYF. Written as DNA, the CDR3 is TGTGCCAGCAGCTCCAGGGTTTACGCTAGCACAGATACGCAGTATTTT.